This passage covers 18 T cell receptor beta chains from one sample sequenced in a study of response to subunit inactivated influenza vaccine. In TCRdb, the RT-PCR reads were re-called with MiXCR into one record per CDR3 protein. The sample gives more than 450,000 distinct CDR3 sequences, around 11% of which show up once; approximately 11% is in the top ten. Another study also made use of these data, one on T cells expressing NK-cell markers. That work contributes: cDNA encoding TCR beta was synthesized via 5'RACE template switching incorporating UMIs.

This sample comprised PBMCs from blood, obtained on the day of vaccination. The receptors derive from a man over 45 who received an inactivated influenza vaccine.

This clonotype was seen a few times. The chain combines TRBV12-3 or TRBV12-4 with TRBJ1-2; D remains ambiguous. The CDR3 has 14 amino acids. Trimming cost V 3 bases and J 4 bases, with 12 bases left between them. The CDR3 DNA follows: TGTGCCAGCAGTTTGCGGAGGCAGGCCTATGGCTACACCTTC. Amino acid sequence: CASSLRRQAYGYTF.

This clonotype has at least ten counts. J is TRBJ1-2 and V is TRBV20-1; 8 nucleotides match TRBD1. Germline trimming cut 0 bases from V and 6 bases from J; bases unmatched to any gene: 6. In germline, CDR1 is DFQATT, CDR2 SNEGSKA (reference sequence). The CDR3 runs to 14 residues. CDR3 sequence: CSARDVRTGHGYTF. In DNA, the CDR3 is TGCAGTGCTAGAGATGTAAGGACAGGGCATGGCTACACCTTC.

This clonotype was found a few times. The CDR3 is CASSEGRGQETQYF. In DNA form, the CDR3 reads TGTGCCAGCAGTGAAGGACGGGGCCAAGAGACCCAGTACTTC. The gene calls are TRBV6-1 and TRBJ2-5; weak D call: TRBD2 (5 bases). Per the germline V gene, CDR1 is MNHNS and CDR2 is SASEGT. V gave up 1 base and J gave up 1 base, with 7 bases separating them. This CDR3 contains 14 residues.

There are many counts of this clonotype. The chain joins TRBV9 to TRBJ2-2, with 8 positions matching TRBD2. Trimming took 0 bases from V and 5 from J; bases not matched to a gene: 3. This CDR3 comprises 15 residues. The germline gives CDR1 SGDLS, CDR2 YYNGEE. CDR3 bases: TGTGCCAGCAGCGTAGCCCTAGCGGGTACCGGGGAGCTGTTTTTT. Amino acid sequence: CASSVALAGTGELFF.

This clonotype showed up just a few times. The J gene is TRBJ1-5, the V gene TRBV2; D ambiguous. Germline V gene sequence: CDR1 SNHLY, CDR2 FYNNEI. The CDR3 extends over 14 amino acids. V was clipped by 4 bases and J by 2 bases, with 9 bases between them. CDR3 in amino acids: CASSGGNGNQPQHF. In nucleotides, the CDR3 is TGTGCCAGCAGTGGAGGGAACGGCAATCAGCCCCAGCATTTT.

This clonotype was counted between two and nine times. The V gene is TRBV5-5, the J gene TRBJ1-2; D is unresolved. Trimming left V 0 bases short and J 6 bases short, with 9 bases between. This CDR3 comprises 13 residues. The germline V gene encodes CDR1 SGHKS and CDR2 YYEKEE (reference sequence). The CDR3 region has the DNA TGTGCCAGCAGCTTGGAAGGGAGGAATGGCTACACCTTC. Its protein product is CASSLEGRNGYTF.

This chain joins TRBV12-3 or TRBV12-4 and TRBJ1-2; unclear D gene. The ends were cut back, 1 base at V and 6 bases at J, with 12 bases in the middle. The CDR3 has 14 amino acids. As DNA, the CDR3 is TGTGCCAGCAGTTTAGTCTTATCCGGACATGGCTACACCTTC. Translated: CASSLVLSGHGYTF.

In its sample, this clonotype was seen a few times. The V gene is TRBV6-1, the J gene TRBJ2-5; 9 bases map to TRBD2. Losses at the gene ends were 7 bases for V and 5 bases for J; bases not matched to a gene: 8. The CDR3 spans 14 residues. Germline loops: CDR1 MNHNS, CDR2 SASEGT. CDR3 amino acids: CASTSGGLGETQYF. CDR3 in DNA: TGTGCCAGCACCAGCGGGGGGCTCGGGGAGACCCAGTACTTC.

CDR3 in amino acids: CASSVGPGYNEQFF. The CDR3 DNA reads TGTGCCAGCAGCGTAGGTCCCGGGTACAATGAGCAGTTCTTC. V is TRBV9 and J is TRBJ2-1; no firm D call. CDR3 length: 14 amino acids. Germline CDR1 and CDR2: SGDLS and YYNGEE. Deletions cut 0 bases from V and 4 bases from J, with 8 bases between.

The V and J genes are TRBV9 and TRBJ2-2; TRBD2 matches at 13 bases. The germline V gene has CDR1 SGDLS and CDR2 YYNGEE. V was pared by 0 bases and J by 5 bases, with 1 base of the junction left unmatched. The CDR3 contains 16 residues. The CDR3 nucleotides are TGTGCCAGCAGCGTAGTGGGACTAGCGGGAACCGGGGAGCTGTTTTTT. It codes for CASSVVGLAGTGELFF.

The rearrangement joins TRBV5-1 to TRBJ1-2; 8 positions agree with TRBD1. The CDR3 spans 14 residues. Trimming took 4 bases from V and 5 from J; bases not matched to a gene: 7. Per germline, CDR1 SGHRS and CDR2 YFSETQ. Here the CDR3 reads CASSPDRGSYGYTF. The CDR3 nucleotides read TGCGCCAGCAGCCCCGACAGGGGCTCATATGGCTACACCTTC. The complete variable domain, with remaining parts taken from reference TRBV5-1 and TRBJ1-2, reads KAGVTQTPRYLIKTRGQQVTLSCSPISGHRSVSWYQQTPGQGLQFLFEYFSETQRNKGNFPGRFSGRQFSNSRSEMNVSTLELGDSALYLCASSPDRGSYGYTFGSGTRLTVV.

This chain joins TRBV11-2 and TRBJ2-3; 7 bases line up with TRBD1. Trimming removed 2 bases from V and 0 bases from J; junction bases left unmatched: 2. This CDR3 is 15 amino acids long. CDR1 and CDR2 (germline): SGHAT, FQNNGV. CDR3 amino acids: CASSLRDRSTDTQYF. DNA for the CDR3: TGTGCCAGCAGCTTAAGGGACAGAAGCACAGATACGCAGTATTTT.

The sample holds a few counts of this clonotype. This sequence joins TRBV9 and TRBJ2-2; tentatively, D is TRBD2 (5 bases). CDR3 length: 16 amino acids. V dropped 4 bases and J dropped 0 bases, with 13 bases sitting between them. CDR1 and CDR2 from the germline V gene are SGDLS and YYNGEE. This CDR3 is CASSRGRLANTGELFF. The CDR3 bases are TGTGCCAGCAGCAGAGGGCGATTAGCGAACACCGGGGAGCTGTTTTTT.

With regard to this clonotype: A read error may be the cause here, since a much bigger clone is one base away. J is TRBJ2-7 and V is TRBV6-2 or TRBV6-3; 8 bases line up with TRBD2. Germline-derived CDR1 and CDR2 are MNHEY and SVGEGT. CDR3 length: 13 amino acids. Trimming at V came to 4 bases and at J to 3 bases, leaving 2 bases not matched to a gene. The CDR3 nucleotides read TGTGCCAGCAGTTTTAGCGGGGACTACGAGCAGTACTTC. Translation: CASSFSGDYEQYF.

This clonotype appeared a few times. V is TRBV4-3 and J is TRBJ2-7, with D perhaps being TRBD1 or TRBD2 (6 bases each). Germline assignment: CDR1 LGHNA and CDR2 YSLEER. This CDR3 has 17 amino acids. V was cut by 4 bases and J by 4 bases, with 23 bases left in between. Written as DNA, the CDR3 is TGCGCCAGCAGCCCCGATACCTTTCACGGGGGCGGATACGAGCAGTACTTC. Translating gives CASSPDTFHGGGYEQYF.

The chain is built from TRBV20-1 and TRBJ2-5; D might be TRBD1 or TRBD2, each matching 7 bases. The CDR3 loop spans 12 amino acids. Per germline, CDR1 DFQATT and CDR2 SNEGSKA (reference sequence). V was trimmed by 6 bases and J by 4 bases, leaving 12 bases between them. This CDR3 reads CSASGTVETQYF. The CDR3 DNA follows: TGCAGTGCGAGCGGGACAGTAGAGACCCAGTACTTC.

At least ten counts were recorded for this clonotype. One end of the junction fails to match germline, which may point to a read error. The CDR3 sequence is CASSQDLAASTDTQYF. The CDR3 DNA reads TGCGCCAGCAGCCAAGATCTCGCGGCTAGCACAGATACGCAGTATTTT. The genes are TRBV4-2 and TRBJ2-3; D unresolved. This CDR3 contains 16 residues. Germline V gene sequence: CDR1 LGHNA, CDR2 YNFKEQ.

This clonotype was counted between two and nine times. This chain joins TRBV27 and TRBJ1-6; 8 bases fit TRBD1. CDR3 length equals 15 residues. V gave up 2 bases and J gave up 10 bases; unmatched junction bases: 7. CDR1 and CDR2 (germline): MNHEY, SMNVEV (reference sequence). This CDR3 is CASSLLQGVGSPLHF. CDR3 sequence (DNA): TGTGCCAGCAGTTTACTACAGGGGGTAGGATCACCCCTCCACTTT.